The entry that follows covers one T cell receptor beta chain sequence. Its antigen is not known. This sample stems from a study of T cell responses to AZD1222 COVID-19 vaccine. In the study overall: Pooling covered second doses at about 4 or about 12 weeks. Study-level findings and limits: CD4 TCRs associated with vaccination spanned spike, dominating at 160-218 and 743-854. Reports say nearly half of spike-specific TCRs go after unmutated variant regions. Spike-specific TCRs gained breadth and depth after people received two AZD1222 doses.

The table came from immunoSEQ multiplex PCR; TCRdb's copy has only in-frame clones and leaves some out. The sample includes 150,000 to 200,000 clones, 85% to 95% of them seen just once. Looked up from germline, CDR1 is MNHNS and CDR2 is SASEGT. V shed 2 bases and J 7 bases; nucleotides not matched to a gene: 4. This CDR3 has 13 amino acids. Sequenced material: peripheral blood, taken on day 0 of AZD1222 vaccination. This receptor was obtained from an adult in good health. J is TRBJ1-1 and V is TRBV6-1, with TRBD1 matching over 7 bases. CDR3 sequence reads: CASSERGLLEAFF. CDR3 nucleotide sequence: TGTGCCAGCAGTGAAAGGGGGCTCCTTGAAGCTTTCTTT.